The 2 T cell receptor beta chains presented below share a single source sample, sequenced in a study of blood T cell repertoires in COVID-19 (dated by TCRdb to about 2020). The protocol used for the library was the immunoSEQ multiplex PCR assay. TCRdb mirrors the immuneACCESS table, restricted to in-frame sequences. Some clones are absent from its copies; in checked studies, under half trace to an unresolved V gene, and the reason for the others is unknown. This sample has about 99,000 clones in its table, and roughly four fifths of those were observed once. Jointly, the top ten make up roughly 5% of the sample. Sequenced material: peripheral blood. Receptors originate from a man in his 60s with acute or convalescent COVID-19.

The genes are TRBV12-3 or TRBV12-4 and TRBJ2-5; 12 bases map to TRBD2. J was trimmed by 5 bases and V by 6 bases; bases with no gene match: 1. The CDR3 is 13 amino acids. The CDR3 DNA sequence: TGTGCCAGCAGGGGGACTAGCGGGGAGACCCAGTACTTC. This codes for CASRGTSGETQYF.

The rearrangement uses TRBV9 and TRBJ2-5; weak D call: TRBD1 (6 bases). V shed 0 bases and J shed 1 base, with 13 bases lying between them. The CDR3 loop spans 16 amino acids. CDR1 SGDLS and CDR2 YYNGEE come from the germline V gene. In DNA, the CDR3 is TGTGCCAGCAGCGTAGCGGCAGGGGCGTCCCAAGAGACCCAGTACTTC. Translating it yields CASSVAAGASQETQYF. The variable domain in full, completed from reference TRBV9 and TRBJ2-5, reads DSGVTQTPKHLITATGQRVTLRCSPRSGDLSVYWYQQSLDQGLQFLIQYYNGEERAKGNILERFSAQQFPDLHSELNLSSLELGDSALYFCASSVAAGASQETQYFGPGTRLLVL.